Shown below are 32 T cell receptor beta chains from a single sample sequenced in a study of cytomegalovirus exposure and HLA in healthy donors. Both 60 Vbeta primers and 13 Jbeta primers went into the PCR. The assay was immunoSEQ multiplex PCR, and TCRdb's table has in-frame clones only and misses some. Of roughly 240,000 clones in the sample, more than 75% were seen once. The specimen was PBMCs. Every receptor here comes from a woman aged 40-49 years in good health and CMV-seropositive.

The chain combines TRBV6-6 with TRBJ1-6, with TRBD1 identical over 8 bases. This CDR3 has 15 amino acids. V gave up 6 bases and J gave up 9 bases; unmatched junction bases: 10. Germline CDR1 is MNHNY and CDR2 is SVGAGI (reference sequence). The CDR3 loop reads CASSSTQGALSPLHF. CDR3 sequence (DNA): TGTGCCAGCAGCTCTACCCAGGGGGCGCTTTCACCCCTCCACTTT.

This chain joins TRBV29-1 and TRBJ1-1, with D possibly matching TRBD1 (5 bases). Germline CDR1 SQVTM, CDR2 ANQGSEA. The CDR3 length is 13 residues. Deletions cut 4 bases from V and 3 bases from J, with 12 bases between. The CDR3 here is CSVVVQEYTEAFF. For the CDR3, the DNA is TGCAGCGTTGTGGTACAGGAGTACACTGAAGCTTTCTTT.

This clone has only one observation. The chain combines TRBV6-5 with TRBJ1-1; no definite D call. CDR1 and CDR2 from the germline V gene are MNHEY and SVGAGI. This CDR3 contains 15 residues. The germline V and J ends were trimmed by 3 bases and 1 base, with 12 bases remaining between them. The CDR3 region has the DNA TGTGCCAGCAGTTATATCTTAAGAGGGAACACTGAAGCTTTCTTT. It codes for CASSYILRGNTEAFF.

This chain connects TRBV5-5 to TRBJ2-1, with 7 bases that match TRBD2. CDR1 SGHKS and CDR2 YYEKEE come from the germline V gene (reference sequence). The CDR3 is made up of 16 amino acids. Trimming at V came to 6 bases and at J to 0 bases, leaving 9 bases not matched to a gene. DNA of the CDR3: TGTGCCAGCACCCTCGGCGGGGGAGGCTCCTACAATGAGCAGTTCTTC. Protein product: CASTLGGGGSYNEQFF.

V and J are TRBV5-1 and TRBJ1-4; D call uncertain. CDR3 length: 14 amino acids. Germline V gene data show CDR1 as SGHRS and CDR2 as YFSETQ. V was pared by 0 bases and J by 8 bases, with 11 bases between. The CDR3 region has the DNA TGCGCCAGCAGCTTGGAAGTGGAACAGGAAAAACTGTTTTTT. Encoded protein: CASSLEVEQEKLFF. Variable domain in full (rest from reference TRBV5-1 and TRBJ1-4): KAGVTQTPRYLIKTRGQQVTLSCSPISGHRSVSWYQQTPGQGLQFLFEYFSETQRNKGNFPGRFSGRQFSNSRSEMNVSTLELGDSALYLCASSLEVEQEKLFFGSGTQLSVL.

The V call is TRBV19, the J call TRBJ2-1; 8 bases match TRBD1. CDR1 LNHDA and CDR2 SQIVND come from the germline V gene (reference sequence). V was clipped by 5 bases and J by 5 bases; unmatched bases: 8. CDR3 length: 15 residues. The CDR3 DNA follows: TGTGCCAGTAGTCCTCGACAGGGGCCGCACAATGAGCAGTTCTTC. Translated: CASSPRQGPHNEQFF.

V usage is TRBV10-3 and J usage is TRBJ1-1; TRBD1 might be the D (6 bases). V was shortened by 3 bases and J by 6 bases, with 14 bases between the two germline ends. Germline V CDR1 and CDR2: ENHRY, SYGVKD. The CDR3 sequence is 14 residues long. CDR3 coding DNA: TGTGCCATCAGTGATCGGACAGAGGGGGCTGAAGCTTTCTTT. Amino acid sequence: CAISDRTEGAEAFF.

This chain links TRBV15 with TRBJ2-1; D unclear. The V gene lost 3 bases and the J gene lost 3 bases, with 9 bases spanning the gap. The CDR3 is made up of 14 amino acids. Germline V gene sequence: CDR1 LNHNV, CDR2 YYDKDF (reference sequence). The CDR3 nucleotides read TGTGCCACCAGCAGGACTGGAAACTACAATGAGCAGTTCTTC. It is translated as CATSRTGNYNEQFF.

This chain uses TRBV7-9 with TRBJ2-5, with D tentatively TRBD1 (6 bases). The end of the DNA is better explained by TRBJ2-7, so the J call may be wrong. Germline loops: CDR1 SEHNR, CDR2 FQNEAQ (reference sequence). CDR3 size: 16 residues. The CDR3 spells CASSHLQGRGSYEQYF. In DNA form, the CDR3 reads TGTGCCAGCAGCCATCTTCAGGGGAGAGGCTCCTACGAGCAGTACTTC.

This chain's CDR3 is CASSSGTGRDYGYTF. In nucleotides, the CDR3 is TGTGCCAGCAGCTCTGGGACCGGGAGGGACTATGGCTACACCTTC. V usage is TRBV7-6 and J usage is TRBJ1-2; tentative D call: TRBD1 (5 bases). Germline V lookup: CDR1 SGHVS, CDR2 FNYEAQ. Deletions cut 4 bases from V and 3 bases from J, with 15 bases between. This CDR3 has 15 residues.

The rearrangement links TRBV2 to TRBJ2-7; 7 nucleotides line up with TRBD1. Germline V lookup: CDR1 SNHLY, CDR2 FYNNEI. The CDR3 extends over 13 amino acids. Losses at the gene ends were 5 bases for V and 6 bases for J; bases not matched to a gene: 7. The CDR3 reads CASSSTGFGEQYF. CDR3 DNA sequence: TGTGCCAGCAGTTCGACAGGGTTTGGCGAGCAGTACTTC.

This chain joins TRBV2 and TRBJ1-5, with a weak D call TRBD1 (5 bases). CDR3 size: 15 residues. Trimming removed 6 bases at V and 3 bases at J, with 15 bases between. The germline CDR1 and CDR2 sequences are SNHLY and FYNNEI. This CDR3 reads CASSPAGGTNQPQHF. CDR3 sequence (DNA): TGTGCCAGCAGCCCCGCAGGCGGGACCAATCAGCCCCAGCATTTT.

This rearrangement joins TRBV6-1 to TRBJ1-2; D is uncertain. V gave up 6 bases and J gave up 5 bases, with 7 bases separating them. Germline values: CDR1 MNHNS, CDR2 SASEGT. This CDR3 is built from 11 residues. CDR3 region: CASSLTYGYTF. CDR3 nucleotides: TGTGCCAGCAGCCTCACATATGGCTACACCTTC.

The V gene is TRBV7-2, the J gene TRBJ1-3; perhaps TRBD1 as D (6 bases). The CDR3 loop spans 16 amino acids. From germline, CDR1 is SGHTA and CDR2 FQGNSA. Trimming pared 2 bases from V and 7 bases from J, leaving 18 bases between. CDR3 amino acids: CASSLMGKATGNTIYF. Here the CDR3 DNA reads TGTGCCAGCAGCTTAATGGGCAAGGCGACAGGCAACACCATATATTTT.

This clone was found once. CDR3 loop: CAWRGQGRNYGYTF. The CDR3, as DNA: TGTGCCTGGAGGGGACAGGGACGTAACTATGGCTACACCTTC. The J gene is TRBJ1-2, the V gene TRBV30; 9 bases fit TRBD1. The CDR3 spans 14 residues. Trimming took 3 bases from V and 1 from J; bases not matched to a gene: 3. Germline V lookup: CDR1 GTSNPN, CDR2 SVGIG (reference sequence).

This chain uses TRBV28 with TRBJ1-1, with D perhaps TRBD1 (6 bases). Trimming removed 11 bases at V and 4 bases at J, with 20 bases between. Looked up from germline, CDR1 is MDHEN and CDR2 is SYDVKM. This CDR3 comprises 14 residues. DNA of the CDR3: TGTGCCGCCCATACCGGGGGGCGAAGCACTGAAGCTTTCTTT. Its protein product is CAAHTGGRSTEAFF.

The chain uses TRBV30 and TRBJ1-1, with D unclear. The V gene's germline CDR1 is GTSNPN and CDR2 SVGIG (reference sequence). The CDR3 length is 12 residues. The germline V and J ends were trimmed by 6 bases and 5 bases, with 13 bases remaining between them. The DNA of the CDR3 is TGTGCCTGCCCCAAAGCGGGAACTGAAGCTTTCTTT. Encoded protein: CACPKAGTEAFF.

This clone showed up just once. This rearrangement joins TRBV5-6 to TRBJ1-4; unclear D gene. V lost 1 base and J 8 bases, leaving 18 bases between the germline ends. The CDR3 is made up of 16 amino acids. CDR1 is SGHDT, CDR2 YYEEEE, per germline. The CDR3 coding sequence is TGTGCCAGCAGCTTGTTAGGAGACGGGGATATGGAAAAACTGTTTTTT. Translated, it gives CASSLLGDGDMEKLFF. The entire variable domain, with the rest obtained from reference TRBV5-6 and TRBJ1-4, is as follows: DAGVTQSPTHLIKTRGQQVTLRCSPKSGHDTVSWYQQALGQGPQFIFQYYEEEERQRGNFPDRFSGHQFPNYSSELNVNALLLGDSALYLCASSLLGDGDMEKLFFGSGTQLSVL.

This sequence joins TRBV6-5 and TRBJ1-1; D is unclear. This CDR3 has 13 amino acids. V dropped 5 bases and J dropped 11 bases, with 18 bases sitting between them. Germline V gene sequence: CDR1 MNHEY, CDR2 SVGAGI. Here the CDR3 reads CASSKRTEERAFF. The CDR3 nucleotides are TGTGCCAGCAGTAAGCGGACGGAGGAGCGGGCTTTCTTT.

Comments on this clone: The same CDR3 arises from other DNA sequences in this sample as well. The rearrangement uses TRBV5-1 and TRBJ1-1; D is undetermined. V gave up 0 bases and J gave up 5 bases, with 8 bases separating them. The CDR3 loop spans 13 amino acids. Per the germline V gene, CDR1 is SGHRS and CDR2 is YFSETQ. DNA of the CDR3: TGCGCCAGCAGCTTGGACCGGGGTACTGAAGCTTTCTTT. Its translation: CASSLDRGTEAFF.

The J gene is TRBJ2-7, the V gene TRBV20-1, with TRBD1 as a possible D gene (5 bases). V lost 6 bases and J 3 bases, leaving 9 bases between the germline ends. Germline lookup yields CDR1 DFQATT and CDR2 SNEGSKA (reference sequence). This CDR3 is built from 11 residues. In nucleotides, the CDR3 is TGCAGTGCCCGACAGAGCTACGAGCAGTACTTC. Its protein product is CSARQSYEQYF.

The V gene is TRBV2, the J gene TRBJ2-3; D gene uncertain. CDR1 is SNHLY, CDR2 FYNNEI, per germline. This CDR3 has 14 amino acids. V dropped 7 bases and J dropped 2 bases, with 13 bases sitting between them. The CDR3 loop reads CASTPLSSTDTQYF. The CDR3 DNA sequence: TGTGCCAGCACGCCCCTATCTTCCACAGATACGCAGTATTTT.

CDR3 region: CASSTGQIGLTNYGYTF. DNA for the CDR3: TGTGCCAGCAGCACCGGACAGATAGGCCTTACTAACTATGGCTACACCTTC. The V gene is TRBV7-8, the J gene TRBJ1-2; tentative D call: TRBD1 (6 bases). V was pared by 5 bases and J by 0 bases, with 19 bases between. CDR1 SGHVS and CDR2 FQNEAQ come from the germline V gene. The length of the CDR3 is 17 residues.

The chain links TRBV7-6 to TRBJ1-1, with 7 bases aligning to TRBD1. In germline, CDR1 is SGHVS, CDR2 FNYEAQ. V trimming: 5 bases; J trimming: 11 bases; junction bases outside the gene matches: 11. This CDR3 has 13 residues. The chain's CDR3 is CASSRDGRGQAFF. The CDR3 nucleotides read TGTGCCAGCAGCCGGGACGGTAGGGGGCAGGCTTTCTTT.

The rearrangement joins TRBV29-1 to TRBJ1-1; D possibly corresponds to TRBD1 (5 bases). The CDR3 length is 13 residues. Germline CDR1 reads SQVTM; CDR2 reads ANQGSEA. The V and J ends lost 7 bases and 6 bases respectively, with 18 bases between them. The CDR3 bases are TGCAGCGCCCTCGACAGACCCAACGCTGAAGCTTTCTTT. Amino acid sequence: CSALDRPNAEAFF.

The chain employs TRBV5-1 and TRBJ2-5; 10 nucleotides align to TRBD1. CDR1 and CDR2 (germline): SGHRS, YFSETQ. CDR3 length: 15 amino acids. V was pared by 4 bases and J by 11 bases, with 14 bases of the junction left unmatched. CDR3 in amino acids: CASSHRTGGFEEQYF. The CDR3, as DNA: TGCGCCAGCAGCCACCGGACAGGGGGGTTTGAGGAGCAGTACTTC. Supplemented by reference TRBV5-1 and TRBJ2-5, the full variable domain reads KAGVTQTPRYLIKTRGQQVTLSCSPISGHRSVSWYQQTPGQGLQFLFEYFSETQRNKGNFPGRFSGRQFSNSRSEMNVSTLELGDSALYLCASSHRTGGFEEQYFGPGTRLLVL.

The CDR3 bases are TGTGCCAGCAGCCCACAGGGTCGGCTCACTGAAGCTTTCTTT. Protein product: CASSPQGRLTEAFF. V usage is TRBV4-2 and J usage is TRBJ1-1; D possibly corresponds to TRBD1 (6 bases). Germline lookup yields CDR1 LGHNA and CDR2 YNFKEQ. Deletions cut 4 bases from V and 4 bases from J, with 13 bases between. This CDR3 has 14 amino acids.

This clone was counted only a few times. V and J are TRBV13 and TRBJ1-4; 8 bases are shared with TRBD1. The germline CDR1 and CDR2 sequences are PRHDT and FYEKMQ (reference sequence). The V gene end was trimmed by 1 base and the J gene end by 6 bases; junction bases not matched to a gene: 16. This CDR3 is built from 19 residues. The chain's CDR3 is CASSLATHISGGWDEKLFF. The CDR3 region has the DNA TGTGCCAGCAGCTTAGCAACTCACATATCAGGGGGCTGGGATGAAAAACTGTTTTTT.

V and J are TRBV7-2 and TRBJ2-7; 10 nucleotides align to TRBD1. The CDR3 spans 14 residues. CDR1 and CDR2 (germline): SGHTA, FQGNSA. J lost 3 bases, V lost 7 bases, and 6 bases had no gene match. The CDR3 DNA follows: TGTGCCAGCAAACGACAGGGGGCCGGCTACGAGCAGTACTTC. It translates to CASKRQGAGYEQYF.

The chain recombines TRBV5-1 with TRBJ1-1; perhaps TRBD1 as D (5 bases). CDR1 and CDR2 from the germline V gene are SGHRS and YFSETQ. V lost 6 bases, J lost 6 bases, and 15 bases lay in between. CDR3 size: 13 residues. The CDR3 loop reads CASKASGGAEAFF. The CDR3 nucleotides read TGCGCCAGCAAAGCTTCCGGAGGGGCTGAAGCTTTCTTT.

The chain is built from TRBV6-5 and TRBJ2-5; TRBD2 might be the D (5 bases). This CDR3 is built from 14 residues. V was trimmed by 2 bases and J by 4 bases, leaving 11 bases between them. CDR1 and CDR2 (germline): MNHEY, SVGAGI. The CDR3 DNA is TGTGCCAGCAGTTACGGGAGAGGCGGAGAGACCCAGTACTTC. Amino acid sequence: CASSYGRGGETQYF.

The rearrangement uses TRBV27 and TRBJ2-5; TRBD2 is a possible D gene (5 bases). The CDR3 extends over 11 amino acids. The germline V gene encodes CDR1 MNHEY and CDR2 SMNVEV (reference sequence). V gave up 7 bases and J gave up 6 bases, with 9 bases separating them. CDR3 amino acids: CASKDGKTQYF. The DNA for the CDR3 is TGTGCCAGCAAGGACGGGAAGACCCAGTACTTC.